Listed here are 24 T cell receptor beta chains from one sample, sequenced in a study of STAT5B mutations in CD4+ large granular lymphocyte leukemia. Generated by immunoSEQ multiplex PCR, the TCRdb table keeps only in-frame clones and is missing some. Here the sample spans roughly 30,000 clones, approximately 80% being singletons. Material: CD4+ T cells from blood buffy coats. These receptors originate from a human donor in good health.

The chain joins TRBV10-2 to TRBJ2-7; D is uncertain. Germline CDR1 reads WSHSY; CDR2 reads SAAADI. This CDR3 comprises 11 residues. Trimming pared 3 bases from V and 5 bases from J, leaving 5 bases between. CDR3 loop: CASSDGHEQYF. DNA for the CDR3: TGCGCCAGCAGTGATGGTCACGAGCAGTACTTC.

The chain joins TRBV7-3 to TRBJ2-3, with TRBD2 matching 8 bases. The CDR3 covers 16 residues. Germline V gives CDR1 SGHTA, CDR2 FQGTGA. Trimming removed 0 bases from V and 9 bases from J; junction bases left unmatched: 11. The CDR3, as DNA: TGTGCCAGCAGCTTAACCCCGGGACTAGGAGGGCACACGCAGTATTTT. As protein: CASSLTPGLGGHTQYF.

The V and J genes are TRBV2 and TRBJ1-4; unclear D gene. V lost 6 bases to trimming and J lost 2 bases, with 13 bases between them. Germline V gene data show CDR1 as SNHLY and CDR2 as FYNNEI. This CDR3 spans 15 amino acids. CDR3 coding DNA: TGTGCCAGCAGGCGTTCTATCGGGACTAATGAAAAACTGTTTTTT. Its translation is CASRRSIGTNEKLFF. Filled out from reference TRBV2 and TRBJ1-4, the complete variable domain reads EPEVTQTPSHQVTQMGQEVILRCVPISNHLYFYWYRQILGQKVEFLVSFYNNEISEKSEIFDDQFSVERPDGSNFTLKIRSTKLEDSAMYFCASRRSIGTNEKLFFGSGTQLSVL.

This clone was seen only a few times. The CDR3 reads CASSYLYEQYF. The CDR3, as DNA: TGTGCCAGCAGCTATCTCTACGAGCAGTACTTC. The chain links TRBV28 to TRBJ2-7, with D unclear. This CDR3 contains 11 residues. Germline V gives CDR1 MDHEN, CDR2 SYDVKM. Trimming took off 6 bases at V and 3 bases at J, with 6 bases between the two ends.

The chain combines TRBV18 with TRBJ2-3; TRBD1 matches at 7 bases. The CDR3 is 17 residues long. The V segment lost 2 bases and the J segment 2 bases; nucleotides outside the gene matches: 10. Germline V CDR1 and CDR2: KGHSH, LQKENI. The CDR3 region is CASSPWTGSSLTDTQYF. The DNA for the CDR3 is TGTGCCAGCTCACCATGGACAGGTTCCTCTCTCACAGATACGCAGTATTTT.

The rearrangement joins TRBV7-9 to TRBJ1-2; D not resolved. Trimming took off 3 bases at V and 5 bases at J, with 13 bases between the two ends. Germline CDR1 and CDR2: SEHNR and FQNEAQ (reference sequence). This CDR3 comprises 14 residues. CDR3 coding DNA: TGTGCCAGCAGCTTGGAAACAGCAGTATATGGCTACACCTTC. Its protein product is CASSLETAVYGYTF.

This chain joins TRBV30 and TRBJ2-5; D is unclear. Germline CDR1 is GTSNPN and CDR2 is SVGIG (reference sequence). Trimming stripped 1 base from V and 2 bases from J, with 11 bases between. The CDR3 contains 14 residues. The CDR3 sequence is CAWSALTTQETQYF. The CDR3, as DNA: TGTGCCTGGAGTGCGCTTACAACACAAGAGACCCAGTACTTC. Full variable domain (outside the CDR3, taken from reference TRBV30 and TRBJ2-5): SQTIHQWPATLVQPVGSPLSLECTVEGTSNPNLYWYRQAAGRGLQLLFYSVGIGQISSEVPQNLSASRPQDRQFILSSKKLLLSDSGFYLCAWSALTTQETQYFGPGTRLLVL.

This chain joins TRBV19 and TRBJ2-5; perhaps D is TRBD1 or TRBD2 (5 bases each). Looked up from germline, CDR1 is LNHDA and CDR2 is SQIVND (reference sequence). The CDR3 length is 15 residues. V was shortened by 3 bases and J by 5 bases, with 16 bases between the two germline ends. The DNA of the CDR3 is TGTGCCAGTAGTATGGACGGGACCTGGTACGAGACCCAGTACTTC. Its protein product is CASSMDGTWYETQYF.

With respect to this clone: One junction end disagrees with the germline gene, perhaps due to a read error. The chain couples TRBV4-2 to TRBJ2-7, with 13 bases fitting TRBD2. This CDR3 has 17 amino acids. Germline V gene data show CDR1 as LGHNA and CDR2 as YNFKEQ. In nucleotides, the CDR3 is TGTGTCAGCAGCCAAGATACTAGCGGGAGGGGGTACGACGAGCAGTACTTC. Its translation is CVSSQDTSGRGYDEQYF.

The J gene is TRBJ2-5, the V gene TRBV7-3; 8 nucleotides agree with TRBD1. The germline gives CDR1 SGHTA, CDR2 FQGTGA. CDR3 length equals 15 residues. V was pared by 4 bases and J by 4 bases, with 8 bases of the junction left unmatched. CDR3 coding DNA: TGTGCCAGCAGCTCCTCACAGGGGGATCGAGAGACCCAGTACTTC. It translates to CASSSSQGDRETQYF. The whole variable domain, remainder taken from reference TRBV7-3 and TRBJ2-5, is GAGVSQTPSNKVTEKGKYVELRCDPISGHTALYWYRQSLGQGPEFLIYFQGTGAADDSGLPNDRFFAVRPEGSVSTLKIQRTERGDSAVYLCASSSSQGDRETQYFGPGTRLLVL.

V is TRBV18 and J is TRBJ1-5; D call uncertain. V was cut by 3 bases and J by 0 bases, with 18 bases left in between. The CDR3 runs 18 residues. Germline lookup yields CDR1 KGHSH and CDR2 LQKENI. CDR3 region: CASSPPGPSSYSNQPQHF. The CDR3 DNA reads as TGTGCCAGCTCACCGCCGGGCCCCAGCTCTTATAGCAATCAGCCCCAGCATTTT.

The chain couples TRBV7-2 to TRBJ2-5, with no clear D. In germline, CDR1 is SGHTA, CDR2 FQGNSA. V was trimmed by 3 bases and J by 3 bases, leaving 14 bases between them. The CDR3 contains 15 residues. CDR3 DNA sequence: TGTGCCAGCAGCTTGGCCCTTTTGGAAGAAGAGACCCAGTACTTC. Translated: CASSLALLEEETQYF.

The chain joins TRBV5-1 to TRBJ2-3; D is uncertain. Deletions cut 4 bases from V and 3 bases from J, with 3 bases between. The germline V gene has CDR1 SGHRS and CDR2 YFSETQ. The CDR3 consists of 11 residues. The CDR3 is CASSTTDTQYF. The CDR3 DNA reads TGCGCCAGCAGCACTACAGATACGCAGTATTTT.

This sequence joins TRBV28 and TRBJ2-7, with TRBD1 matching over 11 bases. Trimming removed 10 bases from V and 7 bases from J; junction bases left unmatched: 27. The length of the CDR3 is 19 residues. Germline V CDR1 and CDR2: MDHEN, SYDVKM. The CDR3 nucleotides read TGTGCCATCTACGGCGCGGGACAGGGGGGAATTAGCGGGAGAAGGGAGCAGTACTTC. Protein: CAIYGAGQGGISGRREQYF.

The table lists this clone with a count of one. This chain connects TRBV6-6 to TRBJ2-2; the D gene is possibly TRBD1 (5 bases). V lost 2 bases and J 0 bases, leaving 10 bases between the germline ends. In germline, CDR1 is MNHNY, CDR2 SVGAGI (reference sequence). The length of the CDR3 is 16 residues. This chain's CDR3 is CASSYGANANTGELFF. As DNA, the CDR3 is TGTGCCAGCAGTTACGGGGCGAACGCGAACACCGGGGAGCTGTTTTTT.

V gene TRBV6-6 combines with J gene TRBJ1-4, with 8 bases lining up with TRBD1. Unmatched junction bases numbered 4, after V lost 2 bases and J lost 8 bases. Germline loops: CDR1 MNHNY, CDR2 SVGAGI (reference sequence). CDR3 size: 14 residues. CDR3 residues: CASSYDRGGEKLFF. Here the CDR3 DNA reads TGTGCCAGCAGTTACGACAGGGGTGGAGAAAAACTGTTTTTT.

This rearrangement joins TRBV4-2 to TRBJ1-5; D not resolved. This CDR3 spans 13 amino acids. Looked up from germline, CDR1 is LGHNA and CDR2 is YNFKEQ. Trimming cost V 1 base and J 7 bases, with 8 bases left between them. In nucleotides, the CDR3 is TGTGCCAGCAGCCAAGGAGGAAAGCAGCCCCAGCATTTT. Protein: CASSQGGKQPQHF.

J is TRBJ1-2 and V is TRBV19; 9 positions agree with TRBD1. The V gene end was trimmed by 6 bases and the J gene end by 8 bases; junction bases not matched to a gene: 10. Germline assignment: CDR1 LNHDA and CDR2 SQIVND (reference sequence). The CDR3 has 14 amino acids. As DNA, the CDR3 is TGTGCCAGTAGCCTACAGGGGGCCAGGGACGGCTACACCTTC. This gives the protein CASSLQGARDGYTF.

The chain uses TRBV7-2 and TRBJ2-1; the D gene could be TRBD1 or TRBD2 (5 bases each). The CDR3 totals 17 residues. Germline V gives CDR1 SGHTA, CDR2 FQGNSA. V lost 3 bases, J lost 6 bases, and 21 bases lay in between. The chain's CDR3 is CASSFRGSRGRLNEQFF. CDR3 bases: TGTGCCAGCAGCTTCCGGGGAAGTAGGGGACGACTCAATGAGCAGTTCTTC. Complete variable domain (other parts from reference TRBV7-2 and TRBJ2-1): GAGVSQSPSNKVTEKGKDVELRCDPISGHTALYWYRQSLGQGLEFLIYFQGNSAPDKSGLPSDRFSAERTGGSVSTLTIQRTQQEDSAVYLCASSFRGSRGRLNEQFFGPGTRLTVL.

The CDR3 DNA reads TGTGCCAGCAGCTTAACCCCAACTAGCGCCGTCACAGATACGCAGTATTTT. The encoded protein is CASSLTPTSAVTDTQYF. This chain links TRBV7-3 with TRBJ2-3, with 7 bases aligning to TRBD2. The V and J ends lost 0 bases and 2 bases, in that order; junction bases with no gene match: 8. The germline V gene encodes CDR1 SGHTA and CDR2 FQGTGA. The CDR3 has 17 residues. The variable domain in full, completed from reference TRBV7-3 and TRBJ2-3, reads GAGVSQTPSNKVTEKGKYVELRCDPISGHTALYWYRQSLGQGPEFLIYFQGTGAADDSGLPNDRFFAVRPEGSVSTLKIQRTERGDSAVYLCASSLTPTSAVTDTQYFGPGTRLTVL.

This clone was detected once. V gene TRBV27 combines with J gene TRBJ2-1; 12 positions match TRBD2. Germline V gene data show CDR1 as MNHEY and CDR2 as SMNVEV (reference sequence). With V trimmed by 6 bases and J by 9 bases, 18 bases remained unmatched. There are 18 residues in the CDR3. The CDR3 loop is CASSTGGLAGGPFGEQFF. Written as DNA, the CDR3 is TGTGCCAGCAGCACCGGGGGGCTAGCGGGAGGGCCTTTTGGTGAGCAGTTCTTC.

The chain combines TRBV5-1 with TRBJ2-3; D could derive from TRBD1 or TRBD2 (5 bases each). Trimming pared 2 bases from V and 1 base from J, leaving 11 bases between. Germline V gives CDR1 SGHRS, CDR2 YFSETQ. CDR3 length: 15 amino acids. The CDR3 DNA reads as TGCGCCAGCAGCTTTGGGGGAACGGGCACAGATACGCAGTATTTT. It encodes CASSFGGTGTDTQYF.

V usage is TRBV29-1 and J usage is TRBJ1-3; D is unclear. The germline V and J ends were trimmed by 7 bases and 0 bases, with 10 bases remaining between them. Germline V gene lookup returns CDR1 SQVTM and CDR2 ANQGSEA. The CDR3 is 13 residues long. The CDR3 DNA follows: TGCAGCGCGCTAGGAAGCTCTGGAAACACCATATATTTT. Translating it yields CSALGSSGNTIYF.

This clone was seen a handful of times. The chain joins TRBV20-1 to TRBJ1-3; D unresolved. V lost 5 bases to trimming and J lost 8 bases, with 7 bases between them. The CDR3 totals 10 residues. Germline V gene data show CDR1 as DFQATT and CDR2 as SNEGSKA (reference sequence). The CDR3 sequence: CSASRDTIYF. In nucleotides, the CDR3 is TGCAGTGCTTCGAGGGACACCATATATTTT.